Reported below is one T cell receptor beta chain. The antigen is not known. Sequencing was performed with immunoSEQ multiplex PCR; in TCRdb, only in-frame clones are kept and a portion is missing. The data show 62,000 or so clones, around four fifths seen once. This sample is drawn from a study of OX40 agonist ivuxolimab in advanced cancers. Overall study context: With a range of about 23 to 90, age averaged about 58 years, and around 83% were male. General observations from the study: Expanded clones belonging to CD8+ T cells outnumbered, on average, those of CD4+. Certain nonresponders likewise exhibited a low normalized T-cell clonal expansion.

Germline trimming cut 7 bases from V and 0 bases from J; bases unmatched to any gene: 15. The germline V gene has CDR1 SGHTS and CDR2 YDEGEE. The CDR3 length is 17 residues. Anyone with autoimmune disease history or systemic immunosuppression was excluded. Material: CD4+ or CD8+ T cells sorted from blood, obtained in a trial of the OX40 agonist ivuxolimab. V usage is TRBV5-8 and J usage is TRBJ1-1, with 7 nucleotides matching TRBD1. The TCR sequence derives from an adult with an advanced solid tumor such as melanoma, head and neck, liver or kidney cancer. The CDR3 bases are TGTGCCAGCCCCGTTCGACAGGGTTATCAGATGAACACTGAAGCTTTCTTT. Protein sequence: CASPVRQGYQMNTEAFF.